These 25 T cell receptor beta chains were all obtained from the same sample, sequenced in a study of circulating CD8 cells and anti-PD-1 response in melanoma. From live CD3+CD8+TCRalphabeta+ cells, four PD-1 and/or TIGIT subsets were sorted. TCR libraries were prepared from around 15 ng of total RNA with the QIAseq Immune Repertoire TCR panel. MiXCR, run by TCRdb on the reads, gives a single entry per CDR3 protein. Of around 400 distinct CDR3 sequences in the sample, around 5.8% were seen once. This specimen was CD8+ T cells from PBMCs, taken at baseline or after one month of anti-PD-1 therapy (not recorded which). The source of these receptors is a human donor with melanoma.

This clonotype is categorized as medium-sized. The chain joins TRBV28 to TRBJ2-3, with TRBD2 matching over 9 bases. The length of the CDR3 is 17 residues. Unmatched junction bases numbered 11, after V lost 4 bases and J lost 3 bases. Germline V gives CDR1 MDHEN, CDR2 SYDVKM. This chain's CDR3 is CASSSAGTSWTTDTQYF. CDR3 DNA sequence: TGTGCCAGCAGTTCCGCCGGGACTAGCTGGACAACAGATACGCAGTATTTT.

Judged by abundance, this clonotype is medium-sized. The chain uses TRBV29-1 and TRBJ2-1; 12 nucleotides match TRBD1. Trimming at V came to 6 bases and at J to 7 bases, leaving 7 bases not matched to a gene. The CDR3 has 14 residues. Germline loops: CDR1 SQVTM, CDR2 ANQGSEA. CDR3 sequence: CSVTGTGGLNEQFF. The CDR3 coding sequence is TGCAGCGTGACCGGGACAGGGGGCCTAAATGAGCAGTTCTTC.

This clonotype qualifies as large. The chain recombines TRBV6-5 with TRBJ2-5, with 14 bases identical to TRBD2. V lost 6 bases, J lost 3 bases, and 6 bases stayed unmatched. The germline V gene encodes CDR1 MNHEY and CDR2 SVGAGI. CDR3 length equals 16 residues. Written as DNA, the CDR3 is TGTGCCAGCAGCACCTCGACTAGCGGGGGGGAAGAGACCCAGTACTTC. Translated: CASSTSTSGGEETQYF.

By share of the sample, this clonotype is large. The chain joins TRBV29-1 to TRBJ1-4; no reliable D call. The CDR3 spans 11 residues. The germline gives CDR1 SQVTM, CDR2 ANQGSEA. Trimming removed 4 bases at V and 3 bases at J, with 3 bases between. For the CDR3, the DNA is TGCAGCGTTGTCGCTAATGAAAAACTGTTTTTT. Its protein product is CSVVANEKLFF.

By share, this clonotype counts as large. For the CDR3, the DNA is TGTGCCAGTAGTGGATTTACGGGGACAGGGGCAACCTACGAGCAGTACTTC. Its protein product is CASSGFTGTGATYEQYF. The rearrangement links TRBV19 to TRBJ2-7; 10 nucleotides align to TRBD1. This CDR3 region has 17 residues. V was clipped by 5 bases and J by 2 bases; unmatched bases: 12. CDR1 is LNHDA, CDR2 SQIVND, per germline (reference sequence).

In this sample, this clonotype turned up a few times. The CDR3 region has the DNA TGTGCCTGGACCCCTAGCGAGGTCGGGGAGCTGTTTTTT. This codes for CAWTPSEVGELFF. The chain is built from TRBV30 and TRBJ2-2; D is perhaps TRBD2 (6 bases). The ends were cut back, 4 bases at V and 7 bases at J, with 13 bases in the middle. This CDR3 is 13 amino acids long. Germline V gives CDR1 GTSNPN, CDR2 SVGIG (reference sequence).

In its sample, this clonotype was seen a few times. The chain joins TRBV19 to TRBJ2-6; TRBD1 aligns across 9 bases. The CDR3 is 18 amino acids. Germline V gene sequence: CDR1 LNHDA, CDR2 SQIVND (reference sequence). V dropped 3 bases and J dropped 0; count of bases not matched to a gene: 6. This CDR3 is CASSIRDRAVSGANVLTF. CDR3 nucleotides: TGTGCCAGTAGTATTAGGGACAGGGCCGTCTCTGGGGCCAACGTCCTGACTTTC.

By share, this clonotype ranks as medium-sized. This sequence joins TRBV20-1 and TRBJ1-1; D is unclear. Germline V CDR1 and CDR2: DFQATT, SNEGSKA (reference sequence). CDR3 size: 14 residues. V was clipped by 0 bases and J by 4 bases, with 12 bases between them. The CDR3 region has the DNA TGCAGTGCTAGAGATCTCGCGCCCAGCACTGAAGCTTTCTTT. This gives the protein CSARDLAPSTEAFF.

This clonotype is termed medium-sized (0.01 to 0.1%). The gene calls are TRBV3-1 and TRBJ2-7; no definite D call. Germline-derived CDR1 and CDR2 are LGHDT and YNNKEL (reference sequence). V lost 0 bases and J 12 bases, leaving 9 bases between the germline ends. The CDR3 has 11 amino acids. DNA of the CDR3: TGTGCCAGCAGCCAAGATAGAGTGGTGTACTTC. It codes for CASSQDRVVYF.

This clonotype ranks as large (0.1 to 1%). CDR3 in amino acids: CASSPATGGYEQYF. The DNA of the CDR3 is TGTGCCAGCAGCCCCGCAACGGGGGGCTACGAGCAGTACTTC. The rearrangement uses TRBV28 and TRBJ2-7, with 7 bases that match TRBD2. Germline CDR1 MDHEN, CDR2 SYDVKM. J was trimmed by 3 bases and V by 6 bases; bases with no gene match: 8. The CDR3 contains 14 residues.

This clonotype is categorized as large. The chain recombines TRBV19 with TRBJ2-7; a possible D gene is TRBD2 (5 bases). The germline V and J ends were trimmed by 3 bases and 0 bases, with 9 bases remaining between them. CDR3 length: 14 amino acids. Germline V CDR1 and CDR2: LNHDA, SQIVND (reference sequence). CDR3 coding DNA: TGTGCCAGTAGTATGGCCGGGATCTCCTACGAGCAGTACTTC. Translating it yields CASSMAGISYEQYF.

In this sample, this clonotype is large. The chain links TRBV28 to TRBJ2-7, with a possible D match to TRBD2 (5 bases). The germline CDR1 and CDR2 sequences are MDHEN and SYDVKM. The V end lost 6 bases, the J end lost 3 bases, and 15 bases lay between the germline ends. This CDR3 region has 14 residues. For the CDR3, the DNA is TGTGCCAGCAGGGACTTGGACGGGTTCTACGAGCAGTACTTC. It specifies CASRDLDGFYEQYF.

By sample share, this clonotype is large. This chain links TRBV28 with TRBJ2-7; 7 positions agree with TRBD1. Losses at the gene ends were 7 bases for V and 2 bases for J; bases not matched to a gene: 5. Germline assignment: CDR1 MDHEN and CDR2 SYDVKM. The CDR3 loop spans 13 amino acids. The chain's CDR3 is CASITGETYEQYF. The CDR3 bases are TGTGCCAGCATTACAGGGGAAACCTACGAGCAGTACTTC. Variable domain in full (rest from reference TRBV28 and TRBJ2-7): DVKVTQSSRYLVKRTGEKVFLECVQDMDHENMFWYRQDPGLGLRLIYFSYDVKMKEKGDIPEGYSVSREKKERFSLILESASTNQTSMYLCASITGETYEQYFGPGTRLTVT.

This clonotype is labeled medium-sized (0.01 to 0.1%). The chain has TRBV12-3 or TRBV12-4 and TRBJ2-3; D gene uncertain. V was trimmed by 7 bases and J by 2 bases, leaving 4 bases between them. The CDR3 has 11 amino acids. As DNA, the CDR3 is TGTGCCAGCACCAACACAGATACGCAGTATTTT. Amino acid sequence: CASTNTDTQYF.

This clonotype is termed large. For the CDR3, the DNA is TGTGCCAGCAGCGTAGAGGGACATCCCTACGAGCAGTACTTC. It codes for CASSVEGHPYEQYF. This chain links TRBV9 with TRBJ2-7, with D possibly matching TRBD1 (6 bases). V shed 0 bases and J shed 2 bases, with 9 bases lying between them. Germline CDR1 SGDLS, CDR2 YYNGEE. The CDR3 contains 14 residues.

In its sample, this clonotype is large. The CDR3 DNA follows: TGTGCCAGCAGCCGACAGGATAACACCGGGGAGCTGTTTTTT. It yields the protein CASSRQDNTGELFF. The J gene is TRBJ2-2, the V gene TRBV5-5; perhaps TRBD1 as D (6 bases). Trimming took 4 bases from V and 2 from J, leaving 9 bases between them. This CDR3 spans 14 amino acids. In germline, CDR1 is SGHKS, CDR2 YYEKEE (reference sequence).

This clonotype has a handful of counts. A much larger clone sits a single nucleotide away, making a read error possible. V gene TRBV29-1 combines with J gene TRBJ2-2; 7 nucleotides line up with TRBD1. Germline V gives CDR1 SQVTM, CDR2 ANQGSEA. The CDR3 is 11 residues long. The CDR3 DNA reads TGCAGCGTGGGACAGACCGGGGAGCTGTGTTTT. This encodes CSVGQTGELCF.

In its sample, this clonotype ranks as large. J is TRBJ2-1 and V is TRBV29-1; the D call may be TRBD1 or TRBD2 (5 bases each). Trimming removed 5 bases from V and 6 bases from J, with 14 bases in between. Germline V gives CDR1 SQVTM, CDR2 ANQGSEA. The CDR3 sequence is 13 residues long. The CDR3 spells CSVSGTSSNEQFF. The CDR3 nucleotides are TGCAGCGTTTCCGGGACGTCGAGCAATGAGCAGTTCTTC.

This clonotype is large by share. In DNA form, the CDR3 reads TGTGCCAGCAGGTGGACCGGGACAGGGGACACTGAAGCTTTCTTT. Translating it yields CASRWTGTGDTEAFF. The rearrangement uses TRBV28 and TRBJ1-1, with 10 positions matching TRBD1. V lost 6 bases, J lost 3 bases, and 7 bases stayed unmatched. This CDR3 comprises 15 residues. CDR1 and CDR2 from the germline V gene are MDHEN and SYDVKM.

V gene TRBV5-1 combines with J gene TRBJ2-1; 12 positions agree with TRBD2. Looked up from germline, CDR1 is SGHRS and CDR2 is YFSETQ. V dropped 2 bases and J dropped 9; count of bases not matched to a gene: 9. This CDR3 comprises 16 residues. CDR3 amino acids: CASSFRTSGMPGEQFF. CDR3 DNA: TGCGCCAGCAGCTTCAGGACTAGCGGGATGCCCGGTGAGCAGTTCTTC.

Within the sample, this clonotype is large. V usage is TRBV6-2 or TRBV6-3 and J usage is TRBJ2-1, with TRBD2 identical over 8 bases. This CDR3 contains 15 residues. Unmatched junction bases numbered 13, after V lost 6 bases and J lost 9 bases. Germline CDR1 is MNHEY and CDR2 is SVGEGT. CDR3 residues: CASSHSGSGSSEQFF. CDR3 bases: TGTGCCAGCAGCCACAGCGGGAGTGGGAGTAGTGAGCAGTTCTTC.

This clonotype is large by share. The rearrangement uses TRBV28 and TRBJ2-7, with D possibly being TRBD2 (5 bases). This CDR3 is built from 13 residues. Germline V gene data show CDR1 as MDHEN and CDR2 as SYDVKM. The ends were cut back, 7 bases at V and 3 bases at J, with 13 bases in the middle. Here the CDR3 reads CASTGGAFYEQYF. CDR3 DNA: TGTGCCAGCACAGGAGGAGCCTTCTACGAGCAGTACTTC.

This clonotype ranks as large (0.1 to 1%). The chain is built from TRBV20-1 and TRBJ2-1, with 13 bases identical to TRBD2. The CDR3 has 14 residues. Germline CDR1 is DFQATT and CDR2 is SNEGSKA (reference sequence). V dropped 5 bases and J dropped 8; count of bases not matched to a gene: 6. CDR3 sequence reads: CSAGLAGESDEQFF. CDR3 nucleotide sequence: TGCAGTGCTGGACTAGCGGGAGAATCCGATGAGCAGTTCTTC.

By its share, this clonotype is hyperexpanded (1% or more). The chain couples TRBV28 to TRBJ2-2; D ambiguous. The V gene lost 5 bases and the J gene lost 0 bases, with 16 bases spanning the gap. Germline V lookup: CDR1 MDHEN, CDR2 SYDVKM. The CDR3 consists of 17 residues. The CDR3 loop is CASSLFGSGANTGELFF. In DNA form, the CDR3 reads TGTGCCAGCAGTCTATTCGGGTCAGGAGCGAACACCGGGGAGCTGTTTTTT.

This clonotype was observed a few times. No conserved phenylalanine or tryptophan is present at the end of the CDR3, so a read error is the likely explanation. The CDR3 reads CARGVNRDFQGTQYY. DNA of the CDR3: TGTGCCAGGGGGGTCAACAGGGACTTTCAAGGGACCCAGTACTAC. The genes are TRBV2 and TRBJ2-5, with D perhaps assigned TRBD1 or TRBD2 (6 bases each). The CDR3 contains 15 residues. Germline V gives CDR1 SNHLY, CDR2 FYNNEI.